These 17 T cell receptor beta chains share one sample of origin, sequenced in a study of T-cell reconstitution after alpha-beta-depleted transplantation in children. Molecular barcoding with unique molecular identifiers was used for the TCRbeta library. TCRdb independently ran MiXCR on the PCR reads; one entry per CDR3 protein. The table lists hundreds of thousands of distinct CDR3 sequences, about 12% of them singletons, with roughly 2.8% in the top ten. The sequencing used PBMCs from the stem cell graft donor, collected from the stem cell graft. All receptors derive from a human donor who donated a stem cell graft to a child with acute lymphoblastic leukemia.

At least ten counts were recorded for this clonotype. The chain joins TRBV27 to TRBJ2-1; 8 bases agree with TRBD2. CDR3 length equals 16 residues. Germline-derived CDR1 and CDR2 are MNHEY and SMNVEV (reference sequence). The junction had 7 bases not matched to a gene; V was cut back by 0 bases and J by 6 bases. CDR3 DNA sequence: TGTGCCAGCAGTTTATCCCCAGCGGGAGCTTTCAATGAGCAGTTCTTC. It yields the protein CASSLSPAGAFNEQFF.

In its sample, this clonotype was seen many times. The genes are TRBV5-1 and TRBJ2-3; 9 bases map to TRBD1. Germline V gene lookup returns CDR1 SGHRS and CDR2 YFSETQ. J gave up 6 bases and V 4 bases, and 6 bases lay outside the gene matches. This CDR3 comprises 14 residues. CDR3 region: CASSTRTGADTQYF. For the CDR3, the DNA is TGCGCCAGCAGCACCCGGACAGGGGCCGATACGCAGTATTTT.

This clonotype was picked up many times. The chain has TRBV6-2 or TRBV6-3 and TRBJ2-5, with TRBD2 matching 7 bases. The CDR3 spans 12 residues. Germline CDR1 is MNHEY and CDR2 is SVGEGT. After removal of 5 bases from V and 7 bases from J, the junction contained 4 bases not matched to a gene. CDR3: CASSKPGGTQYF. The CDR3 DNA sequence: TGTGCCAGCAGTAAACCGGGGGGGACCCAGTACTTC.

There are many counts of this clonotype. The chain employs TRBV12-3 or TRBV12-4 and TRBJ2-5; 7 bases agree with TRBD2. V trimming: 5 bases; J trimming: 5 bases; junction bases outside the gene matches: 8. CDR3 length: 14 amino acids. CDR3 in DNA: TGTGCCAGCAGTATCACTAGCGTTGAGGAGACCCAGTACTTC. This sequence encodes CASSITSVEETQYF.

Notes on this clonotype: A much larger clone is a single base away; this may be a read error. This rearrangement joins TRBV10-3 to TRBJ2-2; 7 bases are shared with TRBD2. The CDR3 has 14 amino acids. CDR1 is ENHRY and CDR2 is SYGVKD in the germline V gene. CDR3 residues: CAISGEGNTGGLFF. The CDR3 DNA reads TGTGCCATCAGTGGGGAGGGGAACACCGGGGGGCTGTTTTTT.

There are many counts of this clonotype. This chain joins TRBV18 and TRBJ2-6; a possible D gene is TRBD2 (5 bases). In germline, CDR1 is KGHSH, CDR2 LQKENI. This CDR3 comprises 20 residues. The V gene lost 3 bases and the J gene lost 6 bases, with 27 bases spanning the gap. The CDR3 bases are TGTGCCAGCTCACCGTGGCCTTCCGGAGTGCGGACTCTGGAGGCCAACGTCCTGACTTTC. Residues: CASSPWPSGVRTLEANVLTF.

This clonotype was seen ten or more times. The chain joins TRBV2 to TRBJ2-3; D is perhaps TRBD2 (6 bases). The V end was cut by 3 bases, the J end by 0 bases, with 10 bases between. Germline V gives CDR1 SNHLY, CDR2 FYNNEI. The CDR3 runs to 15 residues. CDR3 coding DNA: TGTGCCAGCAGTGATTGGGGGACTAGCACAGATACGCAGTATTTT. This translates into CASSDWGTSTDTQYF.

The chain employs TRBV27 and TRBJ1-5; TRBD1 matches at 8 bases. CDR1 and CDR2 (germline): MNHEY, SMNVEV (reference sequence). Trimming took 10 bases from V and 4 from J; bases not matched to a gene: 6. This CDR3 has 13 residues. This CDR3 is CATRQGANQPQHF. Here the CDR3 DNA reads TGTGCCACCAGGCAGGGGGCTAATCAGCCCCAGCATTTT.

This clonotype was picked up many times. The CDR3 is CASSPLFRWDHEQYF. CDR3 DNA sequence: TGTGCCAGCAGCCCCTTGTTCCGCTGGGACCACGAGCAGTACTTC. The V call is TRBV3-1, the J call TRBJ2-7; D is perhaps TRBD1 or TRBD2 (5 bases each). The ends were cut back, 4 bases at V and 5 bases at J, with 18 bases in the middle. Germline V gives CDR1 LGHDT, CDR2 YNNKEL (reference sequence). This CDR3 is 15 amino acids long.

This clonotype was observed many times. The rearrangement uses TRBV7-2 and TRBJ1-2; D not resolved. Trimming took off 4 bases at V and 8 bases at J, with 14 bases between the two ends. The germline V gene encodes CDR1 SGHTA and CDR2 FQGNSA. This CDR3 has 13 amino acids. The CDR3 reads CASSSTPARGYTF. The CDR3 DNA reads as TGTGCCAGCAGCTCTACCCCGGCCAGGGGCTACACCTTC.

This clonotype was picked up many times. CDR3 DNA: TGCAGTGCTAGAGTCGGGGGGTCGGGAACTGAAGCTTTCTTT. The encoded protein is CSARVGGSGTEAFF. This chain joins TRBV20-1 and TRBJ1-1; possibly TRBD1 for D (5 bases). CDR3 length: 14 residues. Germline assignment: CDR1 DFQATT and CDR2 SNEGSKA (reference sequence). V lost 1 base and J 5 bases, leaving 14 bases between the germline ends.

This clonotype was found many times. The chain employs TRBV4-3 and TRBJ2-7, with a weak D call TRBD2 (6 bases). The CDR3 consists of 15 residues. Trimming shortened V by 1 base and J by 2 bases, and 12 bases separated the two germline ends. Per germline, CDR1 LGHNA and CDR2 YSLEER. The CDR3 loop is CASSQVPGDAYEQYF. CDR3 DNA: TGCGCCAGCAGCCAAGTACCGGGAGACGCCTACGAGCAGTACTTC.

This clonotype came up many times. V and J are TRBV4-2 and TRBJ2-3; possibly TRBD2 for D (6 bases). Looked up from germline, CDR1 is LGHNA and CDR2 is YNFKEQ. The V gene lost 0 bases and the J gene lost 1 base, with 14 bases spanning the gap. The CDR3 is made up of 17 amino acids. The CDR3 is CASSQEFGGAGTDTQYF. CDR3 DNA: TGTGCCAGCAGCCAAGAGTTCGGAGGGGCCGGCACAGATACGCAGTATTTT.

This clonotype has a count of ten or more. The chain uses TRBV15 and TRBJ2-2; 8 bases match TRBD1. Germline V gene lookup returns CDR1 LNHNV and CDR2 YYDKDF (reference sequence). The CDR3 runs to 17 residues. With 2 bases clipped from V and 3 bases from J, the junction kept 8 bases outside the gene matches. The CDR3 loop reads CATSRNEDRDYTGELFF. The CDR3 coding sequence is TGTGCCACCAGCAGAAATGAGGACAGGGACTACACCGGGGAGCTGTTTTTT.

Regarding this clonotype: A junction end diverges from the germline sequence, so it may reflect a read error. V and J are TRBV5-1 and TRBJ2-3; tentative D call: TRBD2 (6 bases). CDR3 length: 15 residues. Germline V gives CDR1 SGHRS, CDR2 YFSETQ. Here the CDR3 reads CASTLYGTSTDTQYF. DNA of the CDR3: TGCGCCAGCACCTTGTATGGGACTTCCACAGATACGCAGTATTTT.

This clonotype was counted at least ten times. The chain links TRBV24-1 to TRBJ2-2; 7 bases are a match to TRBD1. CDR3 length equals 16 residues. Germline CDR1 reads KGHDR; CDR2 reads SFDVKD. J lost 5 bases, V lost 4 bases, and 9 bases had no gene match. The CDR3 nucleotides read TGTGCCACCAGTGACCCTCGACAGGGACGGACCGGGGAGCTGTTTTTT. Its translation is CATSDPRQGRTGELFF.

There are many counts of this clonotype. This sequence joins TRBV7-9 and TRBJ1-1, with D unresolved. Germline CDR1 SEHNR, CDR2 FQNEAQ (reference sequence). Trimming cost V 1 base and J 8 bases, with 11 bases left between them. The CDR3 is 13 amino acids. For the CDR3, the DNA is TGTGCCAGCAGCTTAGAGTTGGGAGGGGAAGCTTTCTTT. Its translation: CASSLELGGEAFF. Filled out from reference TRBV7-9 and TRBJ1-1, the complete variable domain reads DTGVSQNPRHKITKRGQNVTFRCDPISEHNRLYWYRQTLGQGPEFLTYFQNEAQLEKSRLLSDRFSAERPKGSFSTLEIQRTEQGDSAMYLCASSLELGGEAFFGQGTRLTVV.